The next 18 T cell receptor beta chains were all read from a single sample in a study of T cell clonotyping in hematopoietic cell transplantation. Clones were read by immunoSEQ multiplex PCR, and TCRdb kept only the in-frame ones, dropping some. The table lists around 80,000 clones, about 96% of them singletons. As to time point: recipient sample about 28 days before transplant, after cytoreduction. The sample in question was peripheral blood mononuclear cells, obtained before stem cell transplant. The source is a woman aged 50 to 60 with acute myeloid leukemia. Some clones in this sample may be carry-over from other donors' samples.

The rearrangement links TRBV19 to TRBJ1-1, with 8 bases lining up with TRBD1. The CDR3 is 18 residues long. Germline V CDR1 and CDR2: LNHDA, SQIVND (reference sequence). Trimming removed 6 bases from V and 0 bases from J; junction bases left unmatched: 15. The CDR3 sequence is CASRPGGQGAFMNTEAFF. CDR3 coding DNA: TGTGCCAGTAGGCCCGGTGGGCAGGGGGCCTTCATGAACACTGAAGCTTTCTTT.

This chain uses TRBV7-6 with TRBJ1-6; D unresolved. There are 15 residues in the CDR3. V was pared by 2 bases and J by 6 bases, with 11 bases between. Germline V gene data show CDR1 as SGHVS and CDR2 as FNYEAQ. The CDR3 nucleotides are TGTGCCAGCAGCTTAATTGACGGACCTAATTCACCCCTCCACTTT. Amino acids: CASSLIDGPNSPLHF.

This sequence joins TRBV5-1 and TRBJ2-7; 11 nucleotides line up with TRBD1. The V gene end was trimmed by 1 base and the J gene end by 6 bases; junction bases not matched to a gene: 9. Looked up from germline, CDR1 is SGHRS and CDR2 is YFSETQ. The CDR3 sequence is 16 residues long. The CDR3 region has the DNA TGCGCCAGCAGCTTGTCCGCCGGGACAGGGGGGGGCGAGCAGTACTTC. Its protein is CASSLSAGTGGGEQYF.

This sequence joins TRBV30 and TRBJ2-5, with TRBD2 identical over 8 bases. There are 18 residues in the CDR3. Germline V CDR1 and CDR2: GTSNPN, SVGIG (reference sequence). Trimming at V came to 3 bases and at J to 1 base, leaving 16 bases not matched to a gene. CDR3 region: CAWSPNGRLAGLQETQYF. The DNA for the CDR3 is TGTGCCTGGAGCCCCAATGGTCGGCTAGCGGGCCTCCAAGAGACCCAGTACTTC.

V usage is TRBV6-4 and J usage is TRBJ2-2; D unresolved. The germline CDR1 and CDR2 sequences are MRHNA and SNTAGT. This CDR3 comprises 11 residues. The V end was cut by 4 bases, the J end by 6 bases, with 3 bases between. CDR3 residues: CASSAAGELFF. CDR3 coding DNA: TGTGCCAGCAGTGCGGCCGGGGAGCTGTTTTTT.

The chain carries TRBV18 and TRBJ1-1; perhaps TRBD1 as D (5 bases). Trimming cost V 5 bases and J 3 bases, with 16 bases left between them. Germline CDR1 and CDR2: KGHSH and LQKENI. The CDR3 totals 15 residues. CDR3 sequence (DNA): TGTGCCAGCTCATCACTTGAGAGGGGCGACACTGAAGCTTTCTTT. The encoded protein is CASSSLERGDTEAFF.

The chain carries TRBV2 and TRBJ1-5; 9 bases agree with TRBD1. The CDR3 covers 12 residues. Germline assignment: CDR1 SNHLY and CDR2 FYNNEI. J gave up 16 bases and V 4 bases, and 8 bases lay outside the gene matches. In DNA, the CDR3 is TGTGCCAGCAGTGTAGGGGACAGGGCGGAACATTTT. It is translated as CASSVGDRAEHF.

The rearrangement links TRBV6-4 to TRBJ1-1; the match to TRBD1 covers 8 bases. CDR3 length: 15 amino acids. The junction had 13 bases not matched to a gene; V was cut back by 8 bases and J by 5 bases. CDR1 and CDR2 (germline): MRHNA, SNTAGT. The CDR3 is CASRSTGGMRTEAFF. The CDR3 nucleotides are TGTGCCAGCCGGAGCACAGGGGGAATGAGGACTGAAGCTTTCTTT.

V is TRBV7-9 and J is TRBJ2-7; perhaps TRBD2 as D (5 bases). Germline V lookup: CDR1 SEHNR, CDR2 FQNEAQ (reference sequence). The CDR3 spans 15 residues. With 2 bases removed from V and 0 bases from J, the gap between germline ends came to 11 bases. The CDR3 here is CASSLRTGSSYEQYF. The CDR3 DNA is TGTGCCAGCAGCTTACGGACGGGAAGCTCCTACGAGCAGTACTTC.

The J gene is TRBJ1-1, the V gene TRBV2; no clear D. Trimming pared 5 bases from V and 1 base from J, leaving 11 bases between. The CDR3 sequence is 14 residues long. Germline values: CDR1 SNHLY, CDR2 FYNNEI. CDR3 nucleotide sequence: TGTGCCAGCAGTATAGGACTGACGAACACTGAAGCTTTCTTT. Protein: CASSIGLTNTEAFF.

V and J are TRBV29-1 and TRBJ2-7; D is undetermined. Germline CDR1 SQVTM, CDR2 ANQGSEA. Trimming shortened V by 1 base and J by 6 bases, and 10 bases separated the two germline ends. This CDR3 contains 12 residues. This CDR3 is CSVEAPPAEQYF. In DNA, the CDR3 is TGCAGCGTTGAAGCCCCCCCGGCCGAGCAGTACTTC.

The gene calls are TRBV10-3 and TRBJ1-2, with 7 positions matching TRBD1. Germline loops: CDR1 ENHRY, CDR2 SYGVKD. The CDR3 extends over 16 amino acids. Trimming at V came to 5 bases and at J to 2 bases, leaving 11 bases not matched to a gene. CDR3 protein: CAISSDRLAPNYGYTF. The CDR3 region has the DNA TGTGCCATCAGTTCGGACAGGCTAGCCCCCAACTATGGCTACACCTTC.

This clone was seen a single time. V and J are TRBV5-4 and TRBJ2-7, with D possibly being TRBD1 (6 bases). The CDR3 length is 14 residues. Germline V CDR1 and CDR2: SGHNT, YYREEE (reference sequence). The germline V and J ends were trimmed by 4 bases and 5 bases, with 16 bases remaining between them. CDR3 in amino acids: CASSRKTGTDEQYF. The CDR3 DNA follows: TGTGCCAGCAGCCGTAAAACAGGGACCGACGAGCAGTACTTC.

The chain links TRBV5-1 to TRBJ2-5; tentatively, D is TRBD1 or TRBD2 (5 bases each). V dropped 0 bases and J dropped 2 bases, with 8 bases sitting between them. The CDR3 covers 14 residues. CDR1 is SGHRS, CDR2 YFSETQ, per germline. The CDR3 is CASSLGGTQETQYF. The CDR3, as DNA: TGCGCCAGCAGCTTGGGGGGGACGCAAGAGACCCAGTACTTC.

V is TRBV27 and J is TRBJ2-1; D gene ambiguous. The V gene lost 3 bases and the J gene lost 0 bases, with 9 bases spanning the gap. The germline V gene has CDR1 MNHEY and CDR2 SMNVEV (reference sequence). There are 15 residues in the CDR3. DNA of the CDR3: TGTGCCAGCAGTTTCACTGGGTCCTCCTACAATGAGCAGTTCTTC. Its protein is CASSFTGSSYNEQFF.

The rearrangement uses TRBV6-5 and TRBJ1-2; D perhaps matches TRBD1 (5 bases). V was trimmed by 0 bases and J by 7 bases, leaving 18 bases between them. Germline V gives CDR1 MNHEY, CDR2 SVGAGI. This CDR3 has 16 residues. The CDR3 sequence: CASSYSSTGLRFGYTF. CDR3 nucleotides: TGTGCCAGCAGTTACTCGAGTACGGGGCTCCGGTTTGGCTACACCTTC.

V usage is TRBV25-1 and J usage is TRBJ1-2, with no clear D. CDR3 length equals 14 residues. Germline V gene data show CDR1 as MGHDK and CDR2 as SYGVNS. The V gene lost 0 bases and the J gene lost 8 bases, with 13 bases spanning the gap. Here the CDR3 reads CASSEYTLFDGYTF. DNA for the CDR3: TGTGCCAGCAGTGAATATACCCTATTTGACGGCTACACCTTC.

The rearrangement links TRBV5-1 to TRBJ2-5; TRBD1 agrees at 10 bases. Germline CDR1 reads SGHRS; CDR2 reads YFSETQ. CDR3 length equals 14 residues. Unmatched junction bases numbered 7, after V lost 4 bases and J lost 7 bases. CDR3 coding DNA: TGCGCCAGCAGCAAAGGACAGGGGGACGGGACCCAGTACTTC. It translates to CASSKGQGDGTQYF.